Listed below are T cell receptor beta chains from one sample, sequenced in a study of vaccination effects on CD4 cells after COVID-19. Repertoires were generated with immunoSEQ multiplex PCR, while TCRdb's copy carries only in-frame clones and drops some. The sample contains some 70,000 clones, around 80% of which appear only once. For these receptors, no antigen is known. Sequenced here: CD4+ T cells from PBMCs cultured without peptide, sampled after COVID-19 vaccination. These receptor sequences come from a human donor who received a COVID-19 vaccine. Each CDR3 is given with its conserved first and last residue. The D gene is left open where the match is weak. Clone size is not always given. Where it is, it says once, few, many or a class for expanded clones.

TRBD1,TRBJ2-4,TRBV7-2,NA,CASSLVWAGGEGNIQYF,TGTGCCAGCAGCTTAGTTTGGGCAGGGGGCGAGGGAAACATTCAGTACTTC
NA,TRBJ2-2,TRBV24-1,NA,CATRWVNTGELFF,TGTGCCACCCGATGGGTAAACACCGGGGAGCTGTTTTTT
NA,TRBJ1-4,TRBV6-6,NA,CASTNGANEKLFF,TGTGCCAGCACTAACGGAGCTAATGAAAAACTGTTTTTT
TRBD1,TRBJ1-5,TRBV2,NA,CASSDPRDRGDFNIQPQHF,TGTGCCAGCAGTGATCCCCGGGACAGGGGAGACTTTAATATTCAGCCCCAGCATTTT
NA,TRBJ1-1,TRBV6-6,NA,CASSPDGNTEAFF,TGTGCCAGCAGCCCGGACGGGAACACTGAAGCTTTCTTT
TRBD1,TRBJ1-1,TRBV5-5,NA,CASSLAVLGTVNTEAFF,TGTGCCAGCAGCTTGGCGGTCTTGGGGACAGTAAACACTGAAGCTTTCTTT
TRBD2,TRBJ2-2,TRBV9,NA,CASSDRTSGVTGELFF,TGTGCCAGCAGCGACAGGACTAGCGGCGTCACCGGGGAGCTGTTTTTT
NA,TRBJ1-1,TRBV12-3/TRBV12-4,NA,CASNKQGFTEAFF,TGTGCCAGCAACAAGCAGGGGTTCACTGAAGCTTTCTTT
NA,TRBJ1-1,TRBV4-3,NA,CASSQVGTINTEAFF,TGCGCCAGCAGCCAAGTGGGGACAATAAACACTGAAGCTTTCTTT
TRBD1,TRBJ2-3,TRBV2,NA,CASRVQGIGTDTQYF,TGTGCCAGCAGAGTACAGGGGATAGGCACAGATACGCAGTATTTT
TRBD1,TRBJ2-2,TRBV19,NA,CASKTGENTGELFF,TGTGCCAGCAAGACAGGGGAAAACACCGGGGAGCTGTTTTTT
NA,TRBJ2-6,TRBV3-1/TRBV3-2,NA,CASSQNWGSGANVLTF,TGTGCCAGCAGCCAGAACTGGGGTTCCGGGGCCAACGTCCTGACTTTC
NA,TRBJ2-3,TRBV6-2/TRBV6-3,NA,CASSYRLATSTDTQYF,TGTGCCAGCAGTTACAGGCTAGCGACAAGCACAGATACGCAGTATTTT
TRBD1,TRBJ2-1,TRBV11-2,NA,CASSGQGSSSYNEQFF,TGTGCCAGCAGCGGACAGGGCTCGAGCTCCTACAATGAGCAGTTCTTC
NA,TRBJ1-1,TRBV7-9,NA,CASSLITGPNTEAFF,TGTGCCAGCAGCTTAATAACCGGGCCGAACACTGAAGCTTTCTTT
NA,TRBJ1-1,TRBV28,few,CATSDGNTEAFF,TGTGCCACCTCGGACGGAAACACTGAAGCTTTCTTT
TRBD1,TRBJ1-1,TRBV18,NA,CASSPDRGRGAFF,TGTGCCAGCTCGCCCGACAGGGGAAGGGGAGCTTTCTTT
NA,TRBJ1-1,TRBV28,NA,CASSQGGMNTEAFF,TGTGCCAGCAGTCAGGGTGGAATGAACACTGAAGCTTTCTTT
NA,TRBJ2-2,TRBV9,NA,CASSPSGNTGELFF,TGTGCCAGCAGCCCCTCGGGGAACACCGGGGAGCTGTTTTTT
NA,TRBJ1-2,TRBV29-1,NA,CSAAEPGYTF,TGCAGCGCAGCCGAGCCTGGCTACACCTTC
NA,TRBJ2-1,TRBV7-2,NA,CASSPLGQPTDEQFF,TGTGCCAGCAGCCCCCTAGGACAGCCTACTGATGAGCAGTTCTTC
NA,TRBJ1-5,TRBV2,once,CASSGEGNQPQHF,TGTGCCAGCAGTGGTGAGGGGAATCAGCCCCAGCATTTT
TRBD2,TRBJ2-5,TRBV6-2/TRBV6-3,NA,CASSGGAAGETQYF,TGTGCCAGCAGCGGGGGGGCCGCAGGGGAGACCCAGTACTTC
TRBD1,TRBJ2-2,TRBV9,NA,CASNKGAKDTGELFF,TGTGCCAGCAACAAGGGGGCGAAGGACACCGGGGAGCTGTTTTTT
NA,TRBJ1-5,TRBV23-1,NA,CASSRTGQPQPQHF,TGCGCCAGCAGTAGGACGGGTCAACCCCAGCCCCAGCATTTT
NA,TRBJ1-6,TRBV7-2,NA,CASSLGHRNSPLHF,TGTGCCAGCAGCTTAGGGCACAGAAATTCACCCCTCCACTTT
TRBD1,TRBJ1-6,TRBV5-1,NA,CASSLGTGYNSPLHF,TGCGCCAGCAGCCTAGGGACAGGCTATAATTCACCCCTCCACTTT
TRBD1,TRBJ2-2,TRBV19,NA,CASRGQAHTGELFF,TGTGCCAGTAGGGGACAGGCCCACACCGGGGAGCTGTTTTTT
TRBD1,TRBJ2-3,TRBV30,NA,CAWSRTGSSTDTQYF,TGTGCCTGGAGTCGGACAGGTTCTAGCACAGATACGCAGTATTTT
NA,TRBJ1-1,TRBV3-1/TRBV3-2,NA,CASSPDLGRGQTEAFF,TGTGCCAGCAGCCCGGACTTAGGTAGGGGTCAAACTGAAGCTTTCTTT
TRBD1,TRBJ1-4,TRBV5-1,NA,CASQLLPDRGSNEKLFF,TGCGCCAGCCAACTTCTACCGGACAGGGGGTCTAATGAAAAACTGTTTTTT
NA,TRBJ2-1,TRBV2,few,CASTWGGYSSYNEQFF,TGTGCCAGCACCTGGGGTGGTTATTCCTCCTACAATGAGCAGTTCTTC
NA,TRBJ2-1,TRBV5-1,NA,CASTVTPSYNEQFF,TGCGCCAGCACAGTGACACCCTCCTACAATGAGCAGTTCTTC
TRBD2,TRBJ2-2,TRBV11-2,NA,CASRSAGGPYGELFF,TGTGCCAGCAGATCAGCGGGGGGGCCCTACGGGGAGCTGTTTTTT
NA,TRBJ1-6,TRBV28,NA,CASSTPDIGDSPLHF,TGTGCCAGCAGTACCCCCGATATAGGGGATTCACCCCTCCACTTT
NA,TRBJ1-2,TRBV4-1,few,CASSQEFTLIYGYTF,TGCGCCAGCAGCCAAGAGTTTACGCTCATCTATGGCTACACCTTC
TRBD2,TRBJ2-3,TRBV19,NA,CATLAGGRDGTDTQYF,TGTGCCACCCTAGCGGGGGGGCGAGACGGCACAGATACGCAGTATTTT
NA,TRBJ1-5,TRBV19,few,CASSGQWDQPQHF,TGTGCCAGTAGTGGTCAATGGGATCAGCCCCAGCATTTT
TRBD1,TRBJ2-3,TRBV7-3,NA,CASSLSGGGGTQYF,TGTGCCAGCAGCTTATCAGGGGGCGGAGGTACGCAGTATTTT
TRBD2,TRBJ2-3,TRBV5-4,NA,CASSDRGLAGTDTQYF,TGTGCCAGCAGCGACAGGGGACTAGCGGGCACAGATACGCAGTATTTT
NA,TRBJ2-5,TRBV6-5,NA,CASRGFQETQYF,TGTGCCAGCAGGGGCTTCCAAGAGACCCAGTACTTC
TRBD1,TRBJ2-2,TRBV14,NA,CASSQPGTGATGELFF,TGTGCCAGCAGCCAACCCGGGACAGGTGCCACCGGGGAGCTGTTTTTT
TRBD1,TRBJ2-2,TRBV9,NA,CASSADRDGTGELFF,TGTGCCAGCAGCGCCGACAGGGACGGCACCGGGGAGCTGTTTTTT
NA,TRBJ2-3,TRBV6-1,NA,CASSEVWVSSTDTQYF,TGTGCCAGCAGTGAAGTATGGGTATCTAGCACAGATACGCAGTATTTT
TRBD1,TRBJ2-2,TRBV5-1,few,CASSATGSGELFF,TGCGCCAGCAGCGCGACAGGGTCCGGGGAGCTGTTTTTT
TRBD1,TRBJ2-3,TRBV6-5,NA,CASSYGDRVTDTQYF,TGTGCCAGCAGTTACGGCGACAGGGTAACAGATACGCAGTATTTT
NA,TRBJ1-1,TRBV2,NA,CASRLYGQGGTEAFF,TGTGCCAGCAGGCTTTATGGGCAGGGAGGAACTGAAGCTTTCTTT
NA,TRBJ1-2,TRBV24-1,NA,CATSDWPITAGYTF,TGTGCCACCAGTGATTGGCCCATTACTGCTGGCTACACCTTC
NA,TRBJ1-1,TRBV7-9,few,CASSHQMDGNTEAFF,TGTGCCAGCAGCCACCAAATGGACGGGAACACTGAAGCTTTCTTT
NA,TRBJ2-6,TRBV6-5,NA,CASTERGSGANVLTF,TGTGCCAGCACCGAGCGTGGCTCTGGGGCCAACGTCCTGACTTTC
NA,TRBJ2-5,TRBV12-3/TRBV12-4,NA,CASSPRERETQYF,TGTGCCAGCAGTCCCAGGGAGAGGGAGACCCAGTACTTC
NA,TRBJ1-1,TRBV4-1,few,CASSQDQGGTEAFF,TGCGCCAGCAGCCAAGATCAAGGGGGGACTGAAGCTTTCTTT
NA,TRBJ2-1,TRBV18,few,CASSPQGSNEQFF,TGTGCCAGCTCGCCACAAGGGTCCAATGAGCAGTTCTTC
NA,TRBJ1-2,TRBV4-3,once,CASSHPGQGIAYGYTF,TGCGCCAGCAGCCACCCGGGGCAGGGAATCGCATATGGCTACACCTTC
NA,TRBJ1-2,TRBV4-1,NA,CASSQRSAQEFYGYTF,TGCGCCAGCAGCCAGAGATCTGCCCAGGAGTTCTATGGCTACACCTTC
TRBD1,TRBJ2-2,TRBV18,NA,CASSPGQKIANTGELFF,TGTGCCAGCTCACCGGGACAGAAGATCGCGAACACCGGGGAGCTGTTTTTT
NA,TRBJ2-1,TRBV6-4,NA,CAIPTGIEQFF,TGTGCCATCCCGACTGGGATTGAGCAGTTCTTC